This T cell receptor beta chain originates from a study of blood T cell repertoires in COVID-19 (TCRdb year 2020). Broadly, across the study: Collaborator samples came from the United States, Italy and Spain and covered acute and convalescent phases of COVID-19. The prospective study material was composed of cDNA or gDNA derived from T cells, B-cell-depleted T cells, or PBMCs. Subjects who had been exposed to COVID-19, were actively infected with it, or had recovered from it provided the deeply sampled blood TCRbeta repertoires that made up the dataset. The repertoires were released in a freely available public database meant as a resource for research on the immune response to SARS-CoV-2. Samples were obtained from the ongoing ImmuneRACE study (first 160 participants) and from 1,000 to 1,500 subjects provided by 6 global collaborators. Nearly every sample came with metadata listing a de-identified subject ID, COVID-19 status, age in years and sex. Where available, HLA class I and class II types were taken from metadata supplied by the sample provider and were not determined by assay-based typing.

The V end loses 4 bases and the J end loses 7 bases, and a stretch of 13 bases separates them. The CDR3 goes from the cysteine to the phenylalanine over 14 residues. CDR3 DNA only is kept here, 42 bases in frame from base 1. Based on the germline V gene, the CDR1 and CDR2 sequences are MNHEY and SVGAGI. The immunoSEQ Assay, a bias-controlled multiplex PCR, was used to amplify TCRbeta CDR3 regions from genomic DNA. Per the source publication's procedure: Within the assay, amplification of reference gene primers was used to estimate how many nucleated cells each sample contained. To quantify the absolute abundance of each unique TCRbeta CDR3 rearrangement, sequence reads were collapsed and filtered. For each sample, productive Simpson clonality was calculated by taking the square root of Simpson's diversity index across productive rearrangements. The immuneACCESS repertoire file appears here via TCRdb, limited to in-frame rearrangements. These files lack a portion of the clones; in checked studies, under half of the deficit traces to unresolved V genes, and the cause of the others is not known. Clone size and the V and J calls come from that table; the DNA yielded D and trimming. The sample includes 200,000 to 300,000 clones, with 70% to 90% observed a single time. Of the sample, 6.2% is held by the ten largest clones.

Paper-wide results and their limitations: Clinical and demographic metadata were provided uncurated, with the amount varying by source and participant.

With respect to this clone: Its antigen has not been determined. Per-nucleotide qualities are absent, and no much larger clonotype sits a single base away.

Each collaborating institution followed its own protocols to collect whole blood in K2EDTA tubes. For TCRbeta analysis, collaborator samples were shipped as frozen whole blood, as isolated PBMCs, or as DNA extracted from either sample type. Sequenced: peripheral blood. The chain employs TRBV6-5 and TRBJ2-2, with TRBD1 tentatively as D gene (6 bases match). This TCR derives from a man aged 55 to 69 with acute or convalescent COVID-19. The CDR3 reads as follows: CASSSQGLGGELFF. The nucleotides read TGTGCCAGCAGTTCTCAGGGGCTGGGCGGGGAGCTGTTTTTT.